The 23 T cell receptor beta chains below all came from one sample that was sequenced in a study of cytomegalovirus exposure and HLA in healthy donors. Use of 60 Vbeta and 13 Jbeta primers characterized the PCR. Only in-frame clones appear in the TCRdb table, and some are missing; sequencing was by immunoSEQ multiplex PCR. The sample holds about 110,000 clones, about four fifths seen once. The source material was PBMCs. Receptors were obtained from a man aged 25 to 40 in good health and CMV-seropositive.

The CDR3 sequence: CASNTHRGSEQFF. The CDR3 coding sequence is TGTGCCAGCAACACACACAGGGGGAGTGAGCAGTTCTTC. V gene TRBV27 combines with J gene TRBJ2-1; 8 bases are shared with TRBD1. Trimming at V came to 7 bases and at J to 9 bases, leaving 8 bases not matched to a gene. CDR3 length: 13 residues. Germline V gene data show CDR1 as MNHEY and CDR2 as SMNVEV (reference sequence).

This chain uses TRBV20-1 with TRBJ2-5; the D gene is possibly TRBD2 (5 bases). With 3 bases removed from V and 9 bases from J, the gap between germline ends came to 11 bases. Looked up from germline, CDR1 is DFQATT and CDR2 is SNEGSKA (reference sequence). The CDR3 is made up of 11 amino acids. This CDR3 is CSASWETAQYF. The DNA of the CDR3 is TGCAGTGCTAGTTGGGAGACCGCCCAGTACTTC.

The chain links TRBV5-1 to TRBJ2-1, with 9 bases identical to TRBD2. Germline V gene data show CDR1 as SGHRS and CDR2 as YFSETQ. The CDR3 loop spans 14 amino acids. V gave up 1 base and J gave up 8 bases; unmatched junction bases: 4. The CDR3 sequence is CASSLWAGGHEQFF. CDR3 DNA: TGCGCCAGCAGCTTGTGGGCGGGAGGGCATGAGCAGTTCTTC.

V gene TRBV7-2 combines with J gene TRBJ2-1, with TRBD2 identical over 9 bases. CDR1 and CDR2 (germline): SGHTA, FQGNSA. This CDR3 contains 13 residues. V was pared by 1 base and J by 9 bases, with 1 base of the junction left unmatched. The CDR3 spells CASSLERGVEQFF. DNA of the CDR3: TGTGCCAGCAGCTTAGAGCGGGGGGTTGAGCAGTTCTTC.

The chain's CDR3 is CASSPPGQVTDTQYF. Written as DNA, the CDR3 is TGTGCCAGTAGTCCGCCGGGACAGGTCACAGATACGCAGTATTTT. The rearrangement uses TRBV19 and TRBJ2-3; 8 bases are a match to TRBD1. The germline V gene encodes CDR1 LNHDA and CDR2 SQIVND (reference sequence). With V trimmed by 5 bases and J by 2 bases, 6 bases remained unmatched. CDR3 length: 15 amino acids.

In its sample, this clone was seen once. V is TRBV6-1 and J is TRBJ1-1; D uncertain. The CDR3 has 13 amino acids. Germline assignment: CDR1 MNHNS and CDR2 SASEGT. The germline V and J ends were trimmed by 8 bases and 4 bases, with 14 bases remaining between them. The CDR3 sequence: CASPRQAGTEAFF. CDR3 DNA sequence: TGTGCCAGCCCGCGGCAGGCGGGCACTGAAGCTTTCTTT.

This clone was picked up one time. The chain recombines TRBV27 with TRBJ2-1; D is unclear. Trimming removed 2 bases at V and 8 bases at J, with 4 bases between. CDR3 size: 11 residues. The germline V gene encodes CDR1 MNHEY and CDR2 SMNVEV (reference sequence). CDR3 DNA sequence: TGTGCCAGCAGTTTAGGAGATGAGCAGTTCTTC. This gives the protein CASSLGDEQFF.

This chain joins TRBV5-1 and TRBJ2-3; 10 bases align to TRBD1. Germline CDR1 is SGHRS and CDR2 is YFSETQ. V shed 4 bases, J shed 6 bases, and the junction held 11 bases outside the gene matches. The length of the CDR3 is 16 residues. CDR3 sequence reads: CASSLDLGQGLDTQYF. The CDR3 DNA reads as TGCGCCAGCAGCCTGGATTTGGGACAGGGGCTGGATACGCAGTATTTT. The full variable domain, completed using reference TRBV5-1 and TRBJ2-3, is KAGVTQTPRYLIKTRGQQVTLSCSPISGHRSVSWYQQTPGQGLQFLFEYFSETQRNKGNFPGRFSGRQFSNSRSEMNVSTLELGDSALYLCASSLDLGQGLDTQYFGPGTRLTVL.

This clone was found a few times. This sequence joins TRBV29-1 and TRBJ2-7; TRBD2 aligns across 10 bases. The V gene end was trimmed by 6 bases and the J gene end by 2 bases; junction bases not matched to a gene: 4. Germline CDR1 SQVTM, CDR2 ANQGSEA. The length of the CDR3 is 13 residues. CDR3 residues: CSVNSGGTYEQYF. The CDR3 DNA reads TGCAGCGTCAATAGCGGGGGGACCTACGAGCAGTACTTC.

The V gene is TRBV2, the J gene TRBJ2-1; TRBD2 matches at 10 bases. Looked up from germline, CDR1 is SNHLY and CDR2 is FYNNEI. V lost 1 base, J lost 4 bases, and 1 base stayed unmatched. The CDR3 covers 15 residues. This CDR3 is CASSEERGGYNEQFF. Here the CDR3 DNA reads TGTGCCAGCAGTGAAGAGCGGGGGGGATACAATGAGCAGTTCTTC.

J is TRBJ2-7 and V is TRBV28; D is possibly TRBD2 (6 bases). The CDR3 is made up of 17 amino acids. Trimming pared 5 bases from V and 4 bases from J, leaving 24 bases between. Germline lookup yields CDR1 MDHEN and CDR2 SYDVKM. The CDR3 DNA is TGTGCCAGCAGTGCGACCACGGGAGACGTAAGGCCTTACGAGCAGTACTTC. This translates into CASSATTGDVRPYEQYF.

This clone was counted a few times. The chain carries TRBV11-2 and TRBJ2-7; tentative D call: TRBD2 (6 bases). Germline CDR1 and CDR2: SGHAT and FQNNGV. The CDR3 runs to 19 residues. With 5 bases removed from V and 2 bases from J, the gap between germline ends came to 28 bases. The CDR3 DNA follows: TGTGCCAGCAGCCCCCTTCGTCGGCCCCGGGAGACCTCTACCTACGAGCAGTACTTC. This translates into CASSPLRRPRETSTYEQYF.

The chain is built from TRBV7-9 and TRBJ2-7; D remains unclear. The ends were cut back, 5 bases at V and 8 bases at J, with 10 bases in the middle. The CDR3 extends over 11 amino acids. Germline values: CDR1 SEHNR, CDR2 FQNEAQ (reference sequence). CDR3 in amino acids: CASSPLGQQYF. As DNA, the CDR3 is TGTGCCAGCAGCCCCCTCGGTCAGCAGTACTTC. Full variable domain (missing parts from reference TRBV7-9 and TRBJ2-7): DTGVSQNPRHKITKRGQNVTFRCDPISEHNRLYWYRQTLGQGPEFLTYFQNEAQLEKSRLLSDRFSAERPKGSFSTLEIQRTEQGDSAMYLCASSPLGQQYFGPGTRLTVT.

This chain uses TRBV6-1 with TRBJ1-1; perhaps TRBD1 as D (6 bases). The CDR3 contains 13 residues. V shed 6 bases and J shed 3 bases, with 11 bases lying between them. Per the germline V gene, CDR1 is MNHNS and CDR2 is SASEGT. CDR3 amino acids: CASRSTGYTEAFF. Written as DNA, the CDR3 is TGTGCCAGCAGGAGTACAGGGTACACTGAAGCTTTCTTT.

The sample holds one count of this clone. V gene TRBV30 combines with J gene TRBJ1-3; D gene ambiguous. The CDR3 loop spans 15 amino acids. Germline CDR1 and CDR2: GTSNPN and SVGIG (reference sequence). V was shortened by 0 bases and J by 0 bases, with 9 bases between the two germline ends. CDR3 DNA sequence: TGTGCCTGGAGTGTAGGACTCAGCTCTGGAAACACCATATATTTT. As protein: CAWSVGLSSGNTIYF.

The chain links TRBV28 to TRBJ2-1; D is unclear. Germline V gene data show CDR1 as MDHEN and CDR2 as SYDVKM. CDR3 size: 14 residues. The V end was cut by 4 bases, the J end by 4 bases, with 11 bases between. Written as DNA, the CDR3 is TGTGCCAGCAGTTCGCCTCCCAGATACAATGAGCAGTTCTTC. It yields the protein CASSSPPRYNEQFF.

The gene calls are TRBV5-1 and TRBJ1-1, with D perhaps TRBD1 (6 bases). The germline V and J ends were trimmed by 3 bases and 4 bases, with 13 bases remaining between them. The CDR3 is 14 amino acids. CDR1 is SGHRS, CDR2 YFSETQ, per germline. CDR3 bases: TGCGCCAGCAGCTCTCAGGGGCAGCCCACTGAAGCTTTCTTT. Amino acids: CASSSQGQPTEAFF.

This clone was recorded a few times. CDR3 nucleotide sequence: TGTGCCAGCAGCTGGGGACAGGGGGCAACTAATGAAAAACTGTTTTTT. This encodes CASSWGQGATNEKLFF. The genes are TRBV7-9 and TRBJ1-4, with 11 bases matching TRBD1. The length of the CDR3 is 16 residues. V shed 4 bases, J shed 0 bases, and the junction held 1 base outside the gene matches. Per germline, CDR1 SEHNR and CDR2 FQNEAQ (reference sequence).

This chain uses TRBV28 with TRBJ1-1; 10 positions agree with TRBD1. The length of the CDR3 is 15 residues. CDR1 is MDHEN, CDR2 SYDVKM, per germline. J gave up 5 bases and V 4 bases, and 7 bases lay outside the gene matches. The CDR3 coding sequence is TGTGCCAGCAGTTCGTCGACAGGGGGCTGGACTGAAGCTTTCTTT. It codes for CASSSSTGGWTEAFF.

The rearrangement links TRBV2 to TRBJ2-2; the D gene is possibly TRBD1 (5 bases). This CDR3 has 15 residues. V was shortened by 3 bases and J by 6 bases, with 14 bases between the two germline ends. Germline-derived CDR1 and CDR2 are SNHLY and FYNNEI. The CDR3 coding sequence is TGTGCCAGCAGTGAGAGGCAGGGCGTAGCCGGGGAGCTGTTTTTT. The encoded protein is CASSERQGVAGELFF.

Here the CDR3 DNA reads TGTGCCACCAGCAGGGTCCCCCGGGAGCCCCAGCATTTT. It translates to CATSRVPREPQHF. The chain uses TRBV15 and TRBJ1-5; D call uncertain. The CDR3 totals 13 residues. Germline V gene sequence: CDR1 LNHNV, CDR2 YYDKDF (reference sequence). V lost 3 bases to trimming and J lost 8 bases, with 11 bases between them.

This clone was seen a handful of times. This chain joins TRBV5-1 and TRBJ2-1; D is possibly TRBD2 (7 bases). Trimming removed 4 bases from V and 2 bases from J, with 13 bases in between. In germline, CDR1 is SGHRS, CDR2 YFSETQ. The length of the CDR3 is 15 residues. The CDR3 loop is CASSLRGATYNEQFF. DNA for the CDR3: TGCGCCAGCAGCCTCCGGGGGGCTACCTACAATGAGCAGTTCTTC.

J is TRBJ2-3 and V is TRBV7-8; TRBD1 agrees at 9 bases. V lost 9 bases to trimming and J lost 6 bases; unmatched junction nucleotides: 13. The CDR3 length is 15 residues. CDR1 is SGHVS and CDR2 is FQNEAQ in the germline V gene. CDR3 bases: TGTGCCAGTATTGGTTCTGCGACAGGGGGGGATACGCAGTATTTT. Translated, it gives CASIGSATGGDTQYF.